These T cell receptor beta chains were read from a single sample in a study of radiation and T cells in renal cell carcinoma. Only in-frame clones appear in the TCRdb table, and some are missing; sequencing was by immunoSEQ multiplex PCR. Among 130,000 or so clones listed, roughly 83% were seen once. Source: blood, taken from a patient whose treatment included radiotherapy and nephrectomy. These receptors all stem from a woman aged 45-65 years with renal cell carcinoma. Both conserved end residues are part of each CDR3. The D gene is left open where the match is weak. The size entry is marked missing in some rows and otherwise reads once, few, many or a size class.

once	TRBV25-1	17	TRBJ2-6	TRBD2	CASSDREGLSGANVLTF	TGTGCCAGCAGTGATCGGGAGGGACTATCTGGGGCCAACGTCCTGACTTTC
-	TRBV6-6	15	TRBJ2-2	-	CASSSLEQNTGELFF	TGTGCCAGCAGTTCTTTGGAGCAAAACACCGGGGAGCTGTTTTTT
-	TRBV11-2	15	TRBJ2-5	-	CASSSSGSPQETQYF	TGTGCCAGCAGCTCCTCCGGGTCCCCCCAAGAGACCCAGTACTTC
-	TRBV6-5	13	TRBJ1-3	-	CASTRGAGNTIYF	TGTGCCAGCACTCGAGGGGCTGGAAACACCATATATTTT
-	TRBV9	18	TRBJ1-6	TRBD1	CASSVTPLTGYSNSPLHF	TGTGCCAGCAGCGTAACCCCCCTGACAGGGTACTCAAATTCACCCCTCCACTTT
-	TRBV6-6	16	TRBJ1-5	-	CASSYPDRGGNQPQHF	TGTGCCAGCAGTTACCCGGACAGAGGGGGCAATCAGCCCCAGCATTTT
few	TRBV7-3	13	TRBJ1-1	-	CASSPVPNTEAFF	TGTGCCAGCAGCCCCGTCCCAAACACTGAAGCTTTCTTT
-	TRBV6-6	13	TRBJ1-4	-	CASSYSWGEKLFF	TGTGCCAGCAGTTACTCATGGGGTGAAAAACTGTTTTTT
-	TRBV5-6	14	TRBJ1-2	-	CASSLAEKGLGYTF	TGTGCCAGCAGCTTGGCGGAAAAGGGACTAGGCTACACCTTC
-	TRBV28	17	TRBJ1-1	-	CASSYPEGTRMNTEAFF	TGTGCCAGCAGTTACCCCGAAGGCACTAGAATGAACACTGAAGCTTTCTTT
-	TRBV6-1	12	TRBJ1-1	-	CASSDPNTEAFF	TGTGCCAGCAGTGACCCGAACACTGAAGCTTTCTTT
-	TRBV27	14	TRBJ1-2	-	CASSLASWYHGYTF	TGTGCCAGCAGCCTAGCGTCCTGGTACCATGGCTACACCTTC
-	TRBV7-9	12	TRBJ2-1	TRBD2	CASSLGGGTQFF	TGTGCCAGCAGCTTAGGCGGGGGTACACAGTTCTTC
once	TRBV7-9	17	TRBJ2-7	-	CASSLAVGQPGSYEQYF	TGTGCCAGCAGCTTAGCGGTAGGGCAGCCAGGCTCCTACGAGCAGTACTTC
-	TRBV5-1	14	TRBJ2-2	TRBD2	CASALAGGVGELFF	TGCGCCAGCGCCCTAGCGGGAGGTGTCGGGGAGCTGTTTTTT
-	TRBV7-2	14	TRBJ2-5	-	CASSFKGPQETQYF	TGTGCCAGCAGCTTCAAGGGCCCACAAGAGACCCAGTACTTC
-	TRBV4-1	16	TRBJ1-5	-	CASSQDSGADNQPQHF	TGCGCCAGCAGCCAAGACTCCGGGGCTGACAATCAGCCCCAGCATTTT
few	TRBV7-9	15	TRBJ2-3	TRBD2	CASSRSGGAGDTQYF	TGTGCCAGCAGCCGTAGCGGGGGGGCCGGAGATACGCAGTATTTT
-	TRBV6-6	13	TRBJ2-2	-	CASSHRDSGELFF	TGTGCCAGCAGTCACCGGGACTCCGGGGAGCTGTTTTTT
-	TRBV5-1	15	TRBJ2-1	TRBD2	CASSVTSESYNEQFF	TGCGCCAGCAGCGTTACTAGCGAATCCTACAATGAGCAGTTCTTC
-	TRBV5-1	15	TRBJ1-6	TRBD1	CASSLGDRAGSPLHF	TGCGCCAGCAGCTTGGGGGACAGGGCAGGCTCACCCCTCCACTTT
-	TRBV11-1	12	TRBJ1-2	-	CASSLNGYGYTF	TGTGCCAGCAGCTTAAACGGCTATGGCTACACCTTC
-	TRBV7-2	12	TRBJ1-2	-	CASSPGTPRLIF	TGTGCCAGCAGCCCCGGGACACCACGACTGATCTTC
-	TRBV27	13	TRBJ2-2	-	CASSFYNTGELFF	TGTGCCAGCAGTTTCTATAACACCGGGGAGCTGTTTTTT
-	TRBV5-1	18	TRBJ1-5	TRBD1	CASSCRIGQGAPNQPQHF	TGCGCCAGCAGCTGCCGGATCGGACAGGGGGCGCCCAATCAGCCCCAGCATTTT
-	TRBV10-3	14	TRBJ2-1	TRBD1	CAISRGQGEDEQFF	TGTGCCATCAGCCGGGGACAGGGGGAGGATGAGCAGTTCTTC
-	TRBV6-5	16	TRBJ1-1	-	CASSSPPGVVRTEAFF	TGTGCCAGCAGTTCTCCCCCAGGGGTGGTTAGGACTGAAGCTTTCTTT
once	TRBV7-9	14	TRBJ1-5	-	CASSPREGGQPQHF	TGTGCCAGCAGCCCACGGGAGGGCGGGCAGCCCCAGCATTTT
-	TRBV5-6	12	TRBJ2-7	-	CASSLNLYEQYF	TGTGCCAGCAGCTTGAATCTTTACGAGCAGTACTTC
once	TRBV6-1	14	TRBJ2-1	-	CASSGVTGSDEQFF	TGTGCCAGCAGTGGGGTCACAGGGAGCGATGAGCAGTTCTTC
few	TRBV5-5	13	TRBJ1-1	-	CASSAGPDTEAFF	TGTGCCAGCAGCGCCGGACCGGACACTGAAGCTTTCTTT
-	TRBV4-3	13	TRBJ2-2	-	CASSTGLTGELFF	TGCGCCAGCAGCACCGGGCTGACCGGGGAGCTGTTTTTT
-	TRBV6-5	12	TRBJ2-3	-	CASSYRSGLQYF	TGTGCCAGCAGTTACCGGAGCGGACTGCAGTATTTT
-	TRBV27	13	TRBJ2-7	-	CASFWFSSYEQYF	TGTGCCAGCTTTTGGTTTTCCTCCTACGAGCAGTACTTC
-	TRBV6-5	12	TRBJ1-2	-	CASSYSVGGYTF	TGTGCCAGCAGTTACTCTGTGGGTGGCTACACCTTC
-	TRBV11-2	13	TRBJ2-3	-	CASSLDRADTQYF	TGTGCCAGCAGCTTAGATCGAGCAGATACGCAGTATTTT
-	TRBV5-1	12	TRBJ1-2	-	CASSLDLDGYTF	TGCGCCAGCAGCTTGGACCTCGACGGCTACACCTTC
-	TRBV9	14	TRBJ2-1	TRBD1	CASSVRAGGREQFF	TGTGCCAGCAGCGTACGGGCAGGGGGCAGGGAGCAGTTCTTC
once	TRBV5-1	17	TRBJ2-1	-	CASSLASSGFSYNEQFF	TGCGCCAGCAGCTTGGCAAGTAGCGGTTTCTCCTACAATGAGCAGTTCTTC
-	TRBV7-2	16	TRBJ1-3	TRBD1	CASSLTGVNSGNTIYF	TGTGCCAGCAGCCTGACAGGGGTTAACTCTGGAAACACCATATATTTT
-	TRBV9	14	TRBJ2-5	-	CASSPIEPGETQYF	TGTGCCAGCAGCCCCATTGAGCCCGGGGAGACCCAGTACTTC
-	TRBV9	15	TRBJ2-4	TRBD1	CASSVGGQNENIQYF	TGTGCCAGCAGCGTAGGGGGACAGAATGAAAACATTCAGTACTTC